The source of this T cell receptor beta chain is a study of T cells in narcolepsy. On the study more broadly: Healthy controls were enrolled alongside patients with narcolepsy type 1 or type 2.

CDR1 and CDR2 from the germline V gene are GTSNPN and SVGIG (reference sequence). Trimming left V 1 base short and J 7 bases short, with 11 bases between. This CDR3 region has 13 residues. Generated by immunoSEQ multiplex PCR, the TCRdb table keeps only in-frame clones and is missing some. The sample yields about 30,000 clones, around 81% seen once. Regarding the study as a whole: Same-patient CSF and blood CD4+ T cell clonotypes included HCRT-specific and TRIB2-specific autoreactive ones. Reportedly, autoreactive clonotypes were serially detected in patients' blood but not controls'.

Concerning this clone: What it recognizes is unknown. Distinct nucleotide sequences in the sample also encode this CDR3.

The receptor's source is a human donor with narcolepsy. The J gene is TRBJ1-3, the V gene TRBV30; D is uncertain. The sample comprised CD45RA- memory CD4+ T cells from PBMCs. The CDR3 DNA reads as TGTGCCTGGAGTGAACTATTGCGGAACACCATATATTTT. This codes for CAWSELLRNTIYF.